These 27 T cell receptor beta chains were sequenced from one sample in a study of shared clonotypes between healthy human individuals (dated by TCRdb to between 2020 and 2021). CD8 naive samples were obtained by positive selection for CCR7 among CD45RO-negative cells, yielding a CD45RA+CCR7+ population from which TemRA cells were excluded. The protocol used for the library was the immunoSEQ multiplex PCR assay. Sourced from immuneACCESS, this table was stored by TCRdb with only in-frame sequences that have V and J called. A share of the clones is absent; for the studies checked, an unresolved V gene accounts for under half, and the remainder has no known explanation. In all, the sample holds roughly 2.1 million clones, and 85% to 95% of those were seen once. The top ten clonotypes cover under 2% of the sample. The sequenced material came from naive CD8+ T cells from PBMCs. The cell subset or site label on this specimen signifies: CD45RA+CCR7+. The receptors originated from a man between 18 and 35 years old in good health. Some clones in this sample may be carry-over from other donors' samples.

This rearrangement joins TRBV5-8 to TRBJ2-7; perhaps TRBD2 as D (5 bases). CDR3 size: 10 residues. V was pared by 10 bases and J by 7 bases, with 12 bases between. Germline assignment: CDR1 SGHTS and CDR2 YDEGEE. CDR3 sequence: CAGPPGEQYF. The CDR3 DNA reads TGTGCCGGACCCCCGGGAGAGCAGTACTTC.

The V call is TRBV28, the J call TRBJ2-7, with D possibly being TRBD2 (5 bases). Trimming pared 8 bases from V and 5 bases from J, leaving 16 bases between. Looked up from germline, CDR1 is MDHEN and CDR2 is SYDVKM. The CDR3 totals 13 residues. As DNA, the CDR3 is TGTGCCAGCCGAGGGATCCCCCTCCACGAGCAGTACTTC. Its translation is CASRGIPLHEQYF.

This clone was found once. A single base separates this from a much larger clone, so it may be a read error. The V and J genes are TRBV7-8 and TRBJ1-5, with D unresolved. CDR3 length: 12 amino acids. V gave up 1 base and J gave up 6 bases, with 4 bases separating them. CDR1 SGHVS and CDR2 FQNEAQ come from the germline V gene. The CDR3 region has the DNA TGTGCCAGCAGCTTAGGGAGTCAGCCCCAGCATTTT. This gives the protein CASSLGSQPQHF.

The chain combines TRBV5-5 with TRBJ2-7, with D possibly matching TRBD2 (6 bases). Trimming stripped 5 bases from V and 4 bases from J, with 16 bases between. Germline V gene sequence: CDR1 SGHKS, CDR2 YYEKEE (reference sequence). The CDR3 loop spans 14 amino acids. The CDR3 bases are TGTGCCAGCAGGGGAGGCGGCGGTAATTACGAGCAGTACTTC. Translated, it gives CASRGGGGNYEQYF.

V gene TRBV29-1 combines with J gene TRBJ1-2, with D possibly TRBD1 on 5 matching bases. Per germline, CDR1 SQVTM and CDR2 ANQGSEA. V was cut by 7 bases and J by 1 base, with 16 bases left in between. CDR3 length: 14 residues. DNA of the CDR3: TGCAGCGCCGTTTCCGACAGATTTAACTATGGCTACACCTTC. The encoded protein is CSAVSDRFNYGYTF.

The V call is TRBV14, the J call TRBJ2-7; 7 bases agree with TRBD2. CDR1 and CDR2 (germline): SGHDN, FVKESK. There are 17 residues in the CDR3. V lost 5 bases, J lost 3 bases, and 16 bases stayed unmatched. The DNA of the CDR3 is TGTGCCAGCAGCGGGGGAGTGGGCGGGGGATTATACTACGAGCAGTACTTC. Protein: CASSGGVGGGLYYEQYF.

The gene calls are TRBV28 and TRBJ2-7, with 7 bases identical to TRBD2. With V trimmed by 5 bases and J by 2 bases, 3 bases remained unmatched. Germline CDR1 and CDR2: MDHEN and SYDVKM. This CDR3 region has 13 residues. The CDR3 DNA sequence: TGTGCCAGCAGTGCGGGGGAGGCCTACGAGCAGTACTTC. Amino acids: CASSAGEAYEQYF.

J is TRBJ1-4 and V is TRBV27; no definite D call. Germline loops: CDR1 MNHEY, CDR2 SMNVEV (reference sequence). Trimming left V 0 bases short and J 10 bases short, with 12 bases between. The CDR3 length is 14 residues. The CDR3 protein is CASSLSALNGKLFF. In DNA form, the CDR3 reads TGTGCCAGCAGTTTATCTGCCTTGAACGGAAAACTGTTTTTT.

This chain uses TRBV7-9 with TRBJ2-7; 9 nucleotides agree with TRBD2. The length of the CDR3 is 15 residues. Germline trimming cut 5 bases from V and 5 bases from J; bases unmatched to any gene: 10. Per germline, CDR1 SEHNR and CDR2 FQNEAQ (reference sequence). DNA for the CDR3: TGTGCCAGCAGCCGACCCCTAGCGGGACTCAACGAGCAGTACTTC. It is translated as CASSRPLAGLNEQYF.

The chain employs TRBV27 and TRBJ2-7, with D possibly being TRBD2 (6 bases). This CDR3 is 15 amino acids long. Trimming shortened V by 5 bases and J by 4 bases, and 18 bases separated the two germline ends. Germline V gene data show CDR1 as MNHEY and CDR2 as SMNVEV (reference sequence). CDR3 region: CASSLKQVEGYEQYF. The DNA for the CDR3 is TGTGCCAGCAGTCTTAAACAGGTGGAGGGGTACGAGCAGTACTTC.

The chain joins TRBV6-7 to TRBJ1-2; no reliable D call. TRBV6-7 is treated as an ORF (open reading frame) with a function not yet certain. The V end was cut by 0 bases, the J end by 1 base, with 18 bases between. The CDR3 extends over 18 amino acids. The CDR3 nucleotides are TGTGCCAGCAGTTACTCGAGTAACTGGACCCTCCATAACTATGGCTACACCTTC. It translates to CASSYSSNWTLHNYGYTF.

The chain links TRBV7-2 to TRBJ2-1; D possibly corresponds to TRBD2 (5 bases). The CDR3 totals 13 residues. CDR1 is SGHTA, CDR2 FQGNSA, per germline. Deletions cut 5 bases from V and 5 bases from J, with 10 bases between. As DNA, the CDR3 is TGTGCCAGCAGCCTAAGCGGAAACAATGAGCAGTTCTTC. Protein: CASSLSGNNEQFF.

The chain links TRBV6-1 to TRBJ2-5, with a tentative D call TRBD1 (5 bases). The CDR3 is 15 residues long. Germline V gives CDR1 MNHNS, CDR2 SASEGT. The V end lost 8 bases, the J end lost 1 base, and 17 bases lay between the germline ends. In nucleotides, the CDR3 is TGTGCCAGCGCCCACAGGCCCCACACCCAAGAGACCCAGTACTTC. Its protein is CASAHRPHTQETQYF.

The chain recombines TRBV5-4 with TRBJ2-7; 7 bases are a match to TRBD2. This CDR3 is built from 14 residues. J was trimmed by 0 bases and V by 4 bases; bases with no gene match: 4. Germline CDR1 SGHNT, CDR2 YYREEE (reference sequence). The CDR3 here is CASSPTGGSYEQYF. The CDR3 region has the DNA TGTGCCAGCAGCCCGACGGGGGGCTCCTACGAGCAGTACTTC.

This clone was observed once. The rearrangement joins TRBV2 to TRBJ2-3; D is unclear. The CDR3 is made up of 17 amino acids. Germline CDR1 reads SNHLY; CDR2 reads FYNNEI. The ends were cut back, 11 bases at V and 0 bases at J, with 24 bases in the middle. The CDR3 here is CAAYRTEADTSTDTQYF. The CDR3, as DNA: TGTGCCGCTTACCGTACCGAGGCGGATACGAGCACAGATACGCAGTATTTT.

The chain links TRBV7-8 to TRBJ2-1, with TRBD2 identical over 9 bases. V gave up 3 bases and J gave up 7 bases; unmatched junction bases: 7. CDR3 length: 15 residues. From germline, CDR1 is SGHVS and CDR2 FQNEAQ. In nucleotides, the CDR3 is TGTGCCAGCAGCTTTAGCGGGAGTGGGAGGAATGAGCAGTTCTTC. It yields the protein CASSFSGSGRNEQFF.

V is TRBV7-9 and J is TRBJ1-4; the match to TRBD1 covers 8 bases. After removal of 4 bases from V and 6 bases from J, the junction contained 10 bases not matched to a gene. The CDR3 has 16 amino acids. Per the germline V gene, CDR1 is SEHNR and CDR2 is FQNEAQ (reference sequence). The CDR3, as DNA: TGTGCCAGCAGCTCCAGCCGGACAGGGAGGGATGAAAAACTGTTTTTT. Translating it yields CASSSSRTGRDEKLFF.

The chain combines TRBV7-9 with TRBJ2-5; perhaps D is TRBD1 or TRBD2 (5 bases each). Germline assignment: CDR1 SEHNR and CDR2 FQNEAQ (reference sequence). CDR3 length: 14 amino acids. The V end lost 1 base, the J end lost 5 bases, and 11 bases lay between the germline ends. The CDR3 here is CASSLGGERETQYF. DNA of the CDR3: TGTGCCAGCAGCTTAGGAGGGGAGAGGGAGACCCAGTACTTC.

The chain recombines TRBV28 with TRBJ1-1; 8 bases line up with TRBD1. This CDR3 has 13 residues. Germline-derived CDR1 and CDR2 are MDHEN and SYDVKM. The J segment lost 6 bases and the V segment lost 5 bases, leaving 5 bases of the junction unmatched. CDR3 region: CASSHRGSAEAFF. The CDR3 DNA sequence: TGTGCCAGCAGTCACAGGGGGTCGGCTGAAGCTTTCTTT.

The V call is TRBV30, the J call TRBJ2-7, with 10 bases fitting TRBD2. Germline V gene data show CDR1 as GTSNPN and CDR2 as SVGIG (reference sequence). Trimming removed 4 bases from V and 6 bases from J; junction bases left unmatched: 6. The CDR3 has 13 amino acids. CDR3 DNA: TGTGCCTGGACTAGCGGGGGCTCCGCCGAGCAGTACTTC. It is translated as CAWTSGGSAEQYF.

V usage is TRBV5-1 and J usage is TRBJ1-2, with D tentatively TRBD1 (5 bases). Per germline, CDR1 SGHRS and CDR2 YFSETQ. This CDR3 is built from 14 residues. V lost 1 base, J lost 8 bases, and 15 bases lay in between. In nucleotides, the CDR3 is TGCGCCAGCAGCTTGAGTGGCAGGGAAGAAGGCTACACCTTC. Its protein is CASSLSGREEGYTF.

This chain joins TRBV29-1 and TRBJ2-1; D may be TRBD2 (6 bases). This CDR3 has 12 amino acids. Germline V gene sequence: CDR1 SQVTM, CDR2 ANQGSEA. Trimming cost V 6 bases and J 12 bases, with 18 bases left between them. The DNA of the CDR3 is TGCAGCGTCCCTTCCACGGGGGTGGGGCAGTTCTTC. This gives the protein CSVPSTGVGQFF.

The rearrangement joins TRBV27 to TRBJ1-4, with a weak D call TRBD1 (5 bases). This CDR3 region has 17 residues. V was trimmed by 5 bases and J by 4 bases, leaving 20 bases between them. CDR1 and CDR2 (germline): MNHEY, SMNVEV (reference sequence). The CDR3 region has the DNA TGTGCCAGCAGTCCATGGGCCGGGACCGTTCTTAATGAAAAACTGTTTTTT. Protein sequence: CASSPWAGTVLNEKLFF.

This chain uses TRBV30 with TRBJ2-1, with no clear D. The CDR3 totals 13 residues. The V and J ends lost 3 bases and 5 bases respectively, with 11 bases between them. CDR1 is GTSNPN, CDR2 SVGIG, per germline (reference sequence). As DNA, the CDR3 is TGTGCCTGGAGATCGCAGCGCCACAATGAGCAGTTCTTC. This translates into CAWRSQRHNEQFF. The complete variable domain, with remaining parts taken from reference TRBV30 and TRBJ2-1, reads SQTIHQWPATLVQPVGSPLSLECTVEGTSNPNLYWYRQAAGRGLQLLFYSVGIGQISSEVPQNLSASRPQDRQFILSSKKLLLSDSGFYLCAWRSQRHNEQFFGPGTRLTVL.

This rearrangement joins TRBV11-2 to TRBJ1-2, with D unresolved. V dropped 3 bases and J dropped 4 bases, with 6 bases sitting between them. The V gene's germline CDR1 is SGHAT and CDR2 FQNNGV. This CDR3 has 12 residues. CDR3 amino acids: CASSFGSYGYTF. The CDR3 coding sequence is TGTGCCAGCAGCTTTGGGAGCTATGGCTACACCTTC. Supplemented by reference TRBV11-2 and TRBJ1-2, the full variable domain reads EAGVAQSPRYKIIEKRQSVAFWCNPISGHATLYWYQQILGQGPKLLIQFQNNGVVDDSQLPKDRFSAERLKGVDSTLKIQPAKLEDSAVYLCASSFGSYGYTFGSGTRLTVV.

This clone has only one observation. The CDR3 loop reads CASSQGPGNWADTQYF. Here the CDR3 DNA reads TGCGCCAGCAGCCAAGGGCCAGGGAATTGGGCAGATACGCAGTATTTT. The J gene is TRBJ2-3, the V gene TRBV4-1, with D perhaps TRBD1 (5 bases). The length of the CDR3 is 16 residues. Trimming left V 1 base short and J 4 bases short, with 15 bases between. Germline CDR1 and CDR2: MGHRA and YSYEKL.

This clone has just one count. This rearrangement joins TRBV9 to TRBJ2-7; TRBD1 matches 7 bases. CDR1 is SGDLS and CDR2 is YYNGEE in the germline V gene. The junction had 6 bases not matched to a gene; V was cut back by 4 bases and J by 5 bases. The CDR3 runs to 13 residues. As DNA, the CDR3 is TGTGCCAGCAGCCCCAGACAGGGTGACGAGCAGTACTTC. Protein product: CASSPRQGDEQYF.